This T cell receptor (beta chain) was captured by sequencing in a study of spatial heterogeneity in lung cancer. TCRdb fed the 5' RACE reads into MiXCR, producing one record per CDR3 protein. The sample has about 41,000 distinct CDR3 sequences, over 9.5% seen once. Time point reported: blood at routine non-recurrence follow-up after resection. Trimming left V 0 bases short and J 4 bases short, with 13 bases between. CDR1 and CDR2 from the germline V gene are SGHTA and FQGNSA. This CDR3 comprises 15 residues. Specimen: PBMCs, collected at follow-up. The chain recombines TRBV7-2 with TRBJ2-7, with D possibly TRBD1 on 6 matching bases. This receptor was obtained from a female donor with early-stage non-small cell lung cancer. Here the CDR3 DNA reads TGTGCCAGCAGCTTAGCCCGGACAGACCTTTACGAGCAGTACTTC. Protein: CASSLARTDLYEQYF.